The clone carrying this T cell receptor (beta chain) was seen only once. This sample was included in a study of blood T cell repertoires in COVID-19. Only in-frame clones appear in the TCRdb table, and some are missing; sequencing was by immunoSEQ multiplex PCR. The profile shows 80,000 to 90,000 clones, 65% to 80% of them singletons. This CDR3 is built from 16 residues. The germline CDR1 and CDR2 sequences are LGHNA and YNFKEQ. The V and J ends lost 0 bases and 7 bases, in that order; junction bases with no gene match: 4. This chain uses TRBV4-2 with TRBJ1-6; TRBD1 agrees at 9 bases. The receptor comes from a man between 65 and 85 years old with acute or convalescent COVID-19. The sample taken for sequencing was peripheral blood. The CDR3 loop reads CASSQDWGTGNSPLHF. The CDR3, as DNA: TGTGCCAGCAGCCAAGATTGGGGGACAGGGAATTCACCCCTCCACTTT.